This is a list of T cell receptor beta chains from one sample in a study of blood T cell repertoires in COVID-19. TCRdb's copy holds only in-frame clones and misses some; the assay was immunoSEQ multiplex PCR. In the table there are fewer than 200,000 clones, roughly 86% of which are singletons. Sequencing was done on a sample of peripheral blood. Every receptor here comes from a man between 40 and 49 years old with active or convalescent COVID-19. The CDR3 runs from the conserved cysteine through the conserved F or W. The order of the fields is D gene, clone size, V gene, J gene, CDR3 protein, CDR3 DNA. A D gene is named only where the DNA matches it firmly. Clone size is shown for a subset of rows, as once, few, many or a class of expanded clone.

>-|-|TRBV10-2|TRBJ1-5
CASSESGGRNQPQHF
TGCGCCAGCAGTGAGTCCGGGGGGCGAAATCAGCCCCAGCATTTT
>-|-|TRBV10-2|TRBJ1-4
CASSESRVFEKLFF
TGCGCCAGCAGTGAGTCTAGAGTTTTCGAAAAACTGTTTTTT
>-|once|TRBV28|TRBJ1-6
CASSSRRGSPLHF
TGTGCCAGCAGTTCCCGGAGGGGTTCACCCCTCCACTTT
>-|-|TRBV6-5|TRBJ1-1
CASKSTANTEAFF
TGTGCCAGCAAAAGCACTGCTAACACTGAAGCTTTCTTT
>TRBD1|-|TRBV7-9|TRBJ1-2
CASSTGVSTYGYTF
TGTGCCAGCAGCACAGGGGTCAGCACCTATGGCTACACCTTC
>-|-|TRBV12-5|TRBJ1-2
CASGSGGSNYGYTF
TGTGCTAGTGGTTCGGGGGGATCCAACTATGGCTACACCTTC
>-|-|TRBV10-3|TRBJ2-1
CAISESPRADEQFF
TGTGCCATCAGTGAGTCGCCCCGCGCGGATGAGCAGTTCTTC
>-|-|TRBV12-3/TRBV12-4|TRBJ1-2
CASSFYREGGYTF
TGTGCCAGCAGTTTCTACAGGGAGGGTGGCTACACCTTC
>-|-|TRBV19|TRBJ1-5
CASSLTLNQGLIHQPQHF
TGTGCCAGTAGTCTAACCCTCAACCAGGGCCTAATTCACCAGCCCCAGCATTTT
>TRBD2|-|TRBV4-1|TRBJ2-3
CASSQVLAGGGTDTQYF
TGCGCCAGCAGCCAAGTACTAGCGGGGGGGGGCACAGATACGCAGTATTTT
>-|once|TRBV20-1|TRBJ2-7
CSASLAYEQYF
TGCAGTGCTAGTTTAGCGTACGAGCAGTACTTC
>-|-|TRBV28|TRBJ1-5
CASSLMADQPQHF
TGTGCCAGCAGTTTGATGGCTGATCAGCCCCAGCATTTT
>-|-|TRBV7-9|TRBJ2-1
CASSTSGLTSNEQFF
TGTGCCAGCAGCACGTCCGGGCTAACTAGTAATGAGCAGTTCTTC
>TRBD2|-|TRBV6-4|TRBJ2-1
CASSDSGGANEQFF
TGTGCCAGCAGTGACAGCGGGGGGGCCAATGAGCAGTTCTTC
>TRBD1|few|TRBV3-1/TRBV3-2|TRBJ1-6
CASSTRDSHNSPLHF
TGTGCCAGCAGCACGCGGGACAGCCACAATTCACCCCTCCACTTT
>TRBD2|-|TRBV5-1|TRBJ2-3
CASSLGLAGAPDTQYF
TGCGCCAGCAGCTTGGGACTAGCGGGGGCGCCCGATACGCAGTATTTT
>-|-|TRBV2|TRBJ1-5
CASSLQGGDQPQHF
TGTGCCAGCAGCCTACAGGGTGGGGACCAGCCCCAGCATTTT
>-|-|TRBV19|TRBJ1-1
CASSIVGGSNTEAFF
TGTGCCAGTAGTATAGTAGGAGGGTCGAACACTGAAGCTTTCTTT
>-|-|TRBV5-6|TRBJ2-6
CASSLRGGPGANVLTF
TGTGCCAGCAGCCTCAGGGGTGGCCCTGGGGCCAACGTCCTGACTTTC
>-|-|TRBV3-1/TRBV3-2|TRBJ1-1
CASSLPRTDSEAFF
TGTGCCAGCAGCCTCCCGAGGACGGACAGTGAAGCTTTTTTT
>-|-|TRBV27|TRBJ1-2
CASRPGGSSYGYTF
TGTGCCAGCCGCCCCGGTGGTTCTTCCTATGGCTACACCTTC
>TRBD1|once|TRBV7-2|TRBJ2-2
CASPKGDRRNTGELFF
TGTGCCAGCCCCAAGGGGGACAGGAGGAACACCGGGGAGCTGTTTTTT
>TRBD1|-|TRBV6-5|TRBJ2-7
CASGRAGQGNYEQYF
TGTGCCAGCGGACGAGCGGGACAGGGCAACTACGAGCAGTACTTC
>-|once|TRBV27|TRBJ1-2
CASSSSSRGGGYGYTF
TGTGCCAGCAGTTCTAGTTCCAGGGGTGGGGGCTATGGCTACACCTTC
>-|-|TRBV19|TRBJ2-2
CASSRGRGGLSAGELFF
TGTGCCAGTAGTAGGGGTCGTGGGGGCTTGAGTGCCGGGGAGCTGTTTTTT
>TRBD1|-|TRBV7-8|TRBJ1-3
CASSSTGTGTPGNTIYF
TGTGCCAGCAGCTCAACCGGGACAGGGACTCCTGGAAACACCATATATTTT
>-|-|TRBV7-2|TRBJ1-6
CASSYTGSNSPLHF
TGTGCCAGCAGCTATACCGGGAGTAATTCACCCCTCCACTTT
>TRBD1|few|TRBV10-3|TRBJ1-4
CAIAGQLGGNEKLFF
TGTGCCATCGCGGGACAGCTGGGCGGTAATGAAAAACTGTTTTTT
>-|-|TRBV21-1|TRBJ1-2
CASSKPQTDHYNYGYTF
TGTGCCAGCAGCAAACCCCAGACAGATCACTATAACTATGGCTACACCTTC
>TRBD1|-|TRBV5-1|TRBJ1-1
CASSLGWTGRLMNTEAFF
TGCGCCAGCAGCTTGGGGTGGACAGGACGCCTTATGAACACTGAAGCTTTCTTT